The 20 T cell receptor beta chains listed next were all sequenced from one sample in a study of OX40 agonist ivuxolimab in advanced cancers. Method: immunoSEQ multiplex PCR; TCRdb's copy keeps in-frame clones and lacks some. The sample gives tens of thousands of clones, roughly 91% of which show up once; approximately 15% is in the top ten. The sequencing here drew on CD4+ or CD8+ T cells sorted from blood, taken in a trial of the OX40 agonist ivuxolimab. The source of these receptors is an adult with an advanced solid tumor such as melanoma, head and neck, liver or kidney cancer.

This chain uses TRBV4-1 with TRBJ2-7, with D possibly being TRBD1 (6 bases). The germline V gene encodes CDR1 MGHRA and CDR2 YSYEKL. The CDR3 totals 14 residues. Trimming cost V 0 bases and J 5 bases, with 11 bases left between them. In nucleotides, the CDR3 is TGCGCCAGCAGCCAAGACCCCTACAGGGACGAGCAGTACTTC. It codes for CASSQDPYRDEQYF.

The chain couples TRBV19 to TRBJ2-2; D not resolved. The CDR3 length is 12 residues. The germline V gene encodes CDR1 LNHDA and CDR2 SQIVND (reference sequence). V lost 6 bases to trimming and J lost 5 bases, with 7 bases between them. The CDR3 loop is CASRLGTGELFF. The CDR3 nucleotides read TGTGCCAGTAGGCTCGGGACCGGGGAGCTGTTTTTT.

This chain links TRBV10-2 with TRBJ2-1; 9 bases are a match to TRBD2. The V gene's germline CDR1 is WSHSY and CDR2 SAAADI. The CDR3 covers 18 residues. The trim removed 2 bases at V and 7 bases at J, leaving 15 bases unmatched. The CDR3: CASSEASWGSGRDNEQFF. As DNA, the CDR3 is TGCGCCAGCAGTGAGGCGTCGTGGGGTAGCGGGAGAGATAATGAGCAGTTCTTC.

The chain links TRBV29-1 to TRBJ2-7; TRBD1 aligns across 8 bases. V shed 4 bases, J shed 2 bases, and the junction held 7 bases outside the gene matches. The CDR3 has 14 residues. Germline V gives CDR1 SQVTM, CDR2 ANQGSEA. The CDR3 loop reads CSVGRAGGPYEQYF. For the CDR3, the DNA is TGCAGCGTTGGTAGGGCAGGGGGCCCCTACGAGCAGTACTTC.

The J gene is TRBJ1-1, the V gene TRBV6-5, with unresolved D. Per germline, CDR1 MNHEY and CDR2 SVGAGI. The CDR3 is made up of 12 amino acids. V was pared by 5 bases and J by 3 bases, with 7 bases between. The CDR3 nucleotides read TGTGCCAGCAGTAAAACCCACACTGAAGCTTTCTTT. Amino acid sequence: CASSKTHTEAFF.

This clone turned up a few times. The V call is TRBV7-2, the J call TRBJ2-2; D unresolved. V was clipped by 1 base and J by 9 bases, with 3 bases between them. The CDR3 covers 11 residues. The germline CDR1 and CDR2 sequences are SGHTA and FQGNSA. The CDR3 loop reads CASSLDWELFF. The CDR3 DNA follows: TGTGCCAGCAGCTTAGATTGGGAGCTGTTTTTT.

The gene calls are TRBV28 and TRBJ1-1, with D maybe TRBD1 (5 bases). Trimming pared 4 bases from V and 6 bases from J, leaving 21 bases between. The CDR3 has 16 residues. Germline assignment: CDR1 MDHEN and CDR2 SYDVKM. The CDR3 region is CASSSILGGVAPEAFF. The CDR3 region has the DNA TGTGCCAGCAGTTCGATCTTGGGGGGAGTGGCTCCTGAAGCTTTCTTT.

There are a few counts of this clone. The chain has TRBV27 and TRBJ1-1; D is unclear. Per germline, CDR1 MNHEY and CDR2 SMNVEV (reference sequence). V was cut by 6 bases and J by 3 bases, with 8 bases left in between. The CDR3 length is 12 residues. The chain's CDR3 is CASRKGYTEAFF. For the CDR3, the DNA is TGTGCCAGCAGAAAGGGATACACTGAAGCTTTCTTT.

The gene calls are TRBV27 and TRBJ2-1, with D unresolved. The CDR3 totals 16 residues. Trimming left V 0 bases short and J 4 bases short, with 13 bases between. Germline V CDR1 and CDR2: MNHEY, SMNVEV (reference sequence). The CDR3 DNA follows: TGTGCCAGCAGTTTATCTCTCCGGCGAGAATACAATGAGCAGTTCTTC. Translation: CASSLSLRREYNEQFF.

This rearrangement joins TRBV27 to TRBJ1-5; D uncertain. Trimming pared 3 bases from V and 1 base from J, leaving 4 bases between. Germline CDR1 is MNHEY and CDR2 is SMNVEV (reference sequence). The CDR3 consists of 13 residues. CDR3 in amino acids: CASSFRSNQPQHF. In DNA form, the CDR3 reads TGTGCCAGCAGTTTTCGGAGCAATCAGCCCCAGCATTTT.

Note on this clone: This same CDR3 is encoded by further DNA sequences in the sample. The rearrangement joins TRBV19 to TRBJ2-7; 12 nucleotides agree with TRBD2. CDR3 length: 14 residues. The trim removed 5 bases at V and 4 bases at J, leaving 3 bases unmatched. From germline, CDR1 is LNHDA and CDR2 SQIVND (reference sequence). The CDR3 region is CASSPTSGRYEQYF. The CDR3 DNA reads TGTGCCAGTAGTCCCACTAGCGGGAGGTACGAGCAGTACTTC.

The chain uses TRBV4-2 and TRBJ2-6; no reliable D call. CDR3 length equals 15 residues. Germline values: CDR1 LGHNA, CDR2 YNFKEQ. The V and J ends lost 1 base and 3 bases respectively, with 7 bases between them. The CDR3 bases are TGTGCCAGCAGCCAAGGCCTTGGTGGGGCCAACGTCCTGACTTTC. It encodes CASSQGLGGANVLTF.

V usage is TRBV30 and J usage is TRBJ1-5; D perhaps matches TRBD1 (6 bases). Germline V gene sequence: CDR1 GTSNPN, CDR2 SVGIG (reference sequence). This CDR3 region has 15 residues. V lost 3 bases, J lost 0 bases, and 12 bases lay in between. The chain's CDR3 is CAWSGGGGSNQPQHF. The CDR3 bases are TGTGCCTGGAGCGGCGGGGGCGGTAGCAATCAGCCCCAGCATTTT.

CDR3 residues: CASQGGGRSTGELFF. The CDR3 nucleotides are TGTGCCAGTCAGGGTGGGGGTCGGTCCACCGGGGAGCTGTTTTTT. The chain has TRBV9 and TRBJ2-2; D possibly uses TRBD1 or TRBD2 (5 bases each). Germline V gives CDR1 SGDLS, CDR2 YYNGEE. V dropped 8 bases and J dropped 4 bases, with 18 bases sitting between them. The CDR3 sequence is 15 residues long.

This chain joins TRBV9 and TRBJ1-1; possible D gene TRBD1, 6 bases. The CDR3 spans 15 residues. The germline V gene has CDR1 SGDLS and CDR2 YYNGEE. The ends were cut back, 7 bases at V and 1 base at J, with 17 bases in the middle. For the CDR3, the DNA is TGTGCCAGCGGGGGGAACAGGGAGGGGAACACTGAAGCTTTCTTT. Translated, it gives CASGGNREGNTEAFF.

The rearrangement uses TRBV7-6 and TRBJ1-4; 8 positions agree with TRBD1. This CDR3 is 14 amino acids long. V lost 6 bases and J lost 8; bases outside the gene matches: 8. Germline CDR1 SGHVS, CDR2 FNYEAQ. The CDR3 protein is CASRPGQGEEKLFF. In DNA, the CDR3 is TGTGCCAGCAGACCCGGACAGGGAGAGGAAAAACTGTTTTTT.

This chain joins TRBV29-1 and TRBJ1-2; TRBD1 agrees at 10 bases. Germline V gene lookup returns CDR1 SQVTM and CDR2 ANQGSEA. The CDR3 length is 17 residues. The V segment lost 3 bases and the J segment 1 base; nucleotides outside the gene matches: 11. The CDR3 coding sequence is TGCAGCGTTGAGAAGAGGGACAGGGGCCCTCATAACTATGGCTACACCTTC. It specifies CSVEKRDRGPHNYGYTF.

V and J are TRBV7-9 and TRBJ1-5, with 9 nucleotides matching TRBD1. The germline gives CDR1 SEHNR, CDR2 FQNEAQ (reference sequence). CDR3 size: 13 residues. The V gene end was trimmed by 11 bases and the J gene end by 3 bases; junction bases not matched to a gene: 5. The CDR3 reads CASGTGPNQPQHF. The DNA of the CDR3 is TGTGCCTCCGGGACAGGGCCCAATCAGCCCCAGCATTTT.

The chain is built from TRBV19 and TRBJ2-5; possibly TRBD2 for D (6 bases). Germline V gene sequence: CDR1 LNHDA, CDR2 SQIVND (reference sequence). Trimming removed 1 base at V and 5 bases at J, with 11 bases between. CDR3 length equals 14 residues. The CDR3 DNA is TGTGCCAGTAGTATAGGGGGGAGGCACGAGACCCAGTACTTC. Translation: CASSIGGRHETQYF.

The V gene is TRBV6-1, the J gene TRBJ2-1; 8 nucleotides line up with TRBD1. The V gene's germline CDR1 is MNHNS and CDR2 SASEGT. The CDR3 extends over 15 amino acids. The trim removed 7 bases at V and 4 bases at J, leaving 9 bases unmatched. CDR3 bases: TGTGCCAGCACTTTATGGACAGGGTTTTACAATGAGCAGTTCTTC. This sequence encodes CASTLWTGFYNEQFF.